This T cell receptor (beta chain) was profiled in a study of regulatory T cells in long-lasting Graves disease. Time point here: newly diagnosed GD, antithyroid drugs for less than 3 months. PBMCs provided the RNA from which the TCR library was made. Peripheral blood, at 7.5 to 9 milliliters, went into EDTA tubes. TCR beta libraries were built with iRepertoire HTBI primers and Arm-PCR of CDR3 regions. Each CDR3 protein gets one entry after TCRdb re-called the multiplex PCR reads with MiXCR. The table has roughly 360,000 distinct CDR3 sequences, about 10% seen once. This clonotype was picked up many times. The same data also went into a second study, on T cells in Graves' hyperthyroidism and ophthalmopathy. That paper notes: In the first-round RT-PCR of the TCR CDR3, the HTBI primer set was used. Blood also held most thyroid clonotypes expanded beyond 0.001.

The clonotype was recovered from a woman between 18 and 30 years old with Graves disease. Sequencing was performed on peripheral blood mononuclear cells (PBMCs), taken at new diagnosis, from a patient treated with antithyroid drugs.

The CDR3 loop is CASRGTPQETQYF. CDR3 coding DNA: TGTGCCAGCAGAGGGACTCCTCAAGAGACCCAGTACTTC. The V and J genes are TRBV12-3 or TRBV12-4 and TRBJ2-5, with D perhaps matching TRBD2 (6 bases). The length of the CDR3 is 13 residues. Trimming stripped 6 bases from V and 2 bases from J, with 10 bases between.